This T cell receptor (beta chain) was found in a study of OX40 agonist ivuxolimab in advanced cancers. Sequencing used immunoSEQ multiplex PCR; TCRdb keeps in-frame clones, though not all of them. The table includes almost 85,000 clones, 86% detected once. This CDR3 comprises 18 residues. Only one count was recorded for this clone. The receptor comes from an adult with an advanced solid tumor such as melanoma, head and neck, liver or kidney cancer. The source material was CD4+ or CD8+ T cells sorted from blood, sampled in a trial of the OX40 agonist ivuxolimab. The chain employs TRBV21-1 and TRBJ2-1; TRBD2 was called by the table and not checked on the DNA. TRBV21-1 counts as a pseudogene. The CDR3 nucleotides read TGTGCCAGCAGCAAGGGGACTCTTCCGGCCCTCCCGTCCAATGAGCAGTTCTTC. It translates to CASSKGTLPALPSNEQFF.